The 9 T cell receptor beta chains reported below all come from one sample, sequenced in a study of T-cell memory formation after mild COVID-19. In TCRdb, the 5' RACE reads were re-called with MiXCR into one record per CDR3 protein. Of 100,000 to 150,000 distinct CDR3 sequences in the sample, about 16% were seen once. Sample: PBMCs or a T cell subset sorted from them (not recorded which). The source of these receptors is an adult woman who had mild COVID-19 (a few samples of this study predate the infection). Cell type and time point are not known.

This sequence joins TRBV6-1 and TRBJ2-7; 9 bases fit TRBD1. This CDR3 spans 15 amino acids. V dropped 6 bases and J dropped 1; count of bases not matched to a gene: 7. CDR1 MNHNS and CDR2 SASEGT come from the germline V gene. CDR3 bases: TGTGCCAGCAGCGGGACAGGGAGTATTTCCTACGAGCAGTACTTC. Translation: CASSGTGSISYEQYF.

This clonotype was detected only a few times. The chain employs TRBV6-5 and TRBJ2-4; TRBD1 might be the D (6 bases). Germline CDR1 MNHEY, CDR2 SVGAGI. This CDR3 region has 16 residues. V shed 5 bases and J shed 0 bases, with 14 bases lying between them. The CDR3 region has the DNA TGTGCCAGCAGTACAACAGGGAAGGTAGCCAAAAACATTCAGTACTTC. As protein: CASSTTGKVAKNIQYF.

This clonotype was counted at least ten times. J is TRBJ2-5 and V is TRBV9; 11 nucleotides match TRBD2. The CDR3 runs 14 residues. The V and J ends lost 5 bases and 3 bases, in that order; junction bases with no gene match: 3. Looked up from germline, CDR1 is SGDLS and CDR2 is YYNGEE. Here the CDR3 DNA reads TGTGCCAGCAGTCTAGCGGGAGGAAAAGAGACCCAGTACTTC. As protein: CASSLAGGKETQYF. Full variable domain (missing parts from reference TRBV9 and TRBJ2-5): DSGVTQTPKHLITATGQRVTLRCSPRSGDLSVYWYQQSLDQGLQFLIQYYNGEERAKGNILERFSAQQFPDLHSELNLSSLELGDSALYFCASSLAGGKETQYFGPGTRLLVL.

This clonotype came up a few times. The CDR3 DNA reads as TGTGCCAGCAGCTACGACAGGGGGGCAGATACGCAGTATTTT. This sequence encodes CASSYDRGADTQYF. This chain uses TRBV7-2 with TRBJ2-3, with TRBD1 identical over 9 bases. Germline V gene data show CDR1 as SGHTA and CDR2 as FQGNSA. The length of the CDR3 is 14 residues. Germline trimming cut 4 bases from V and 4 bases from J; bases unmatched to any gene: 3.

The genes are TRBV5-1 and TRBJ1-5; no firm D call. The ends were cut back, 4 bases at V and 0 bases at J, with 14 bases in the middle. The CDR3 covers 16 residues. Germline V CDR1 and CDR2: SGHRS, YFSETQ. CDR3: CASSPAGPYSNQPQHF. The CDR3 DNA follows: TGCGCCAGCAGCCCGGCGGGCCCGTATAGCAATCAGCCCCAGCATTTT.

This clonotype was recorded many times. The J gene is TRBJ2-5, the V gene TRBV10-3, with no clear D. Germline assignment: CDR1 ENHRY and CDR2 SYGVKD. With 6 bases removed from V and 2 bases from J, the gap between germline ends came to 16 bases. This CDR3 spans 15 amino acids. The CDR3 region has the DNA TGTGCCATCAGCCCTGTTAGGCCAGCTCAAGAGACCCAGTACTTC. Its translation is CAISPVRPAQETQYF.

This clonotype was counted a few times. The chain couples TRBV24-1 to TRBJ2-3; 10 nucleotides match TRBD1. CDR3 length: 16 residues. Germline trimming cut 4 bases from V and 4 bases from J; bases unmatched to any gene: 7. CDR1 is KGHDR, CDR2 SFDVKD, per germline. The chain's CDR3 is CATSENDRGQADTQYF. In DNA, the CDR3 is TGTGCCACCAGTGAAAACGACAGGGGGCAAGCAGATACGCAGTATTTT.

This clonotype was seen more than once but under ten times. This chain links TRBV7-8 with TRBJ2-7, with a tentative D call TRBD1 (5 bases). Germline V lookup: CDR1 SGHVS, CDR2 FQNEAQ. The CDR3 runs to 13 residues. Trimming cost V 4 bases and J 2 bases, with 9 bases left between them. CDR3 in amino acids: CASSYRSAYEQYF. The CDR3 nucleotides read TGTGCCAGCAGCTACAGGTCCGCCTACGAGCAGTACTTC.

J is TRBJ1-2 and V is TRBV19; possibly TRBD1 for D (6 bases). The V gene lost 7 bases and the J gene lost 4 bases, with 22 bases spanning the gap. CDR3 length: 16 residues. The germline V gene has CDR1 LNHDA and CDR2 SQIVND (reference sequence). In DNA form, the CDR3 reads TGTGCCAGTATACCACGTGGGACAACGACCCTCTATGGCTACACCTTC. Encoded protein: CASIPRGTTTLYGYTF.